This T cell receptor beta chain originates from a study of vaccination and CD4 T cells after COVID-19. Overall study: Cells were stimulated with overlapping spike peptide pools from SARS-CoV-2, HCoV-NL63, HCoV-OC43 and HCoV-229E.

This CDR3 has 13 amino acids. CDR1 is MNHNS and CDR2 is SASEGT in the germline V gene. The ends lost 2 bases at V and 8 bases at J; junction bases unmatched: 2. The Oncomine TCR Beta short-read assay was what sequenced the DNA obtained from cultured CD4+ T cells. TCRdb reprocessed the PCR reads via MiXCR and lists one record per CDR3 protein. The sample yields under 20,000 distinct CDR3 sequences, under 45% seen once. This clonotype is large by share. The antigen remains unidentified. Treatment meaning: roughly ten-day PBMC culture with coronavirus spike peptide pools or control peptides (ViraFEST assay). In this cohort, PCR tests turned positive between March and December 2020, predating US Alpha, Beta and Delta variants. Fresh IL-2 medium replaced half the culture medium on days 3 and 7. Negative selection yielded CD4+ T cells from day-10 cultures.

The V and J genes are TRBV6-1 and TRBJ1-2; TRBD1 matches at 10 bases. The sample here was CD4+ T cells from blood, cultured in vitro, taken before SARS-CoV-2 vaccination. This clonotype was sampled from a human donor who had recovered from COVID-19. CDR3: CASSERDRGGYTF. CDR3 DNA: TGTGCCAGCAGTGAACGGGACAGGGGCGGCTACACCTTC.